The clone carrying this T cell receptor (beta chain) was found a few times. V lost 6 bases to trimming and J lost 1 base, with 12 bases between them. The CDR3 covers 14 residues. Germline V gene sequence: CDR1 WSHSY, CDR2 SAAADI. The authors ran a second PCR of about 7 to 11 cycles using a sample-barcoded 5' primer and a J-beta primer mix. TCRdb used MiXCR to reprocess the 5' RACE reads, holding one entry per CDR3 protein. The table includes about 1.8 million distinct CDR3 sequences, about 49% detected once. This entry belongs to a study of blood T cells in healthy people across ages. The wider study: About one barcoded beta molecule was captured per two T cells (by template switching).

The sequence came from a middle-aged woman in good health. This chain joins TRBV10-2 and TRBJ2-5; D possibly corresponds to TRBD1 (6 bases). Sample: blood. The DNA for the CDR3 is TGCGCCAGCAGGGGAGTAGGGGGCCAAGAGACCCAGTACTTC. This translates into CASRGVGGQETQYF.